This TCR beta chain was recorded in a study of early T cells in non-severe SARS-CoV-2 infection. Background on the study: Alpha and beta chains were unpaired, from unsorted whole-blood bulk RNA.

Study-level points and caveats: Clonotype matching in VDJdb favored anti-spike CD8 responses and did not capture private and CD4 specificities.

This clonotype was recorded many times. Its antigen remains unknown. Attachment of unique molecular identifiers to individual cDNA molecules was performed. TCRdb reprocessed the 5' RACE reads with MiXCR, giving one entry per CDR3 protein. This repertoire shows roughly 27,000 distinct CDR3 sequences, around 3.9% found once; its top ten account for about 4.4%. Trimming stripped 5 bases from V and 1 base from J, with 20 bases between. This CDR3 region has 18 residues. Per the germline V gene, CDR1 is MDHEN and CDR2 is SYDVKM. This sequence joins TRBV28 and TRBJ2-2; D not resolved. This sequence originates from an adult who was a healthcare worker with PCR-confirmed SARS-CoV-2 infection or an uninfected control (not recorded which). Sequencing used whole blood. The CDR3, as DNA: TGTGCCAGCAGTCTCTGGGCCCTCCTCAAACTGAACACCGGGGAGCTGTTTTTT. Its translation is CASSLWALLKLNTGELFF.